Listed below are T cell receptor beta chains from one sample, sequenced in a study of Ad26.COV2.S vaccination and SARS-CoV-2 variants. Clones were sequenced by immunoSEQ multiplex PCR, and TCRdb holds only the in-frame ones, with some missing. The sample lists about 350,000 clones, around 89% occurring once. The starting material was peripheral blood, obtained in a trial of Ad26.COV2.S vaccine versus placebo. All receptors derive from a person aged 18-60 years who received the Ad26.COV2.S COVID-19 vaccine or a placebo. Each CDR3 is given with its conserved first and last residue. Fields, in order: J gene, D gene, clone size, V gene, CDR3 DNA, CDR3 protein. A D gene is named only where the DNA matches it firmly. Rows may omit the clone size; those that give it use once, few, many or a size class.

j_gene: TRBJ1-1; d_gene: NA; abundance: NA; v_gene: TRBV29-1; CDR3nt: TGCAGCGGCAGGGTTTCGGACACTGAAGCTTTCTTT; CDR3aa: CSGRVSDTEAFF
j_gene: TRBJ2-2; d_gene: TRBD2; abundance: NA; v_gene: TRBV6-6; CDR3nt: TGTGCCAGCAGCCGACTACTAGCGGGGGGAACCACCGGGGAGCTGTTTTTT; CDR3aa: CASSRLLAGGTTGELFF
j_gene: TRBJ1-2; d_gene: NA; abundance: NA; v_gene: TRBV28; CDR3nt: TGTGCCAGCAGTCCGACAGTCTATGGCTACACCTTC; CDR3aa: CASSPTVYGYTF
j_gene: TRBJ2-6; d_gene: NA; abundance: NA; v_gene: TRBV28; CDR3nt: TGTGCCAGCGTATCGTCGGCGCCTGGGGCCAACGTCCTGACTTTC; CDR3aa: CASVSSAPGANVLTF
j_gene: TRBJ2-3; d_gene: NA; abundance: NA; v_gene: TRBV27; CDR3nt: TGTGCCAGCAGTTCCCGGCCTGGCGATACGCAGTATTTT; CDR3aa: CASSSRPGDTQYF
j_gene: TRBJ2-7; d_gene: NA; abundance: NA; v_gene: TRBV12-3/TRBV12-4; CDR3nt: TGTGCCAGCAGTCTGGGCTACGAGCAGTACTTC; CDR3aa: CASSLGYEQYF
j_gene: TRBJ2-1; d_gene: NA; abundance: NA; v_gene: TRBV5-1; CDR3nt: TGCGCCAGCAGCTTCGGTGAGAATGAGCAGTTCTTC; CDR3aa: CASSFGENEQFF
j_gene: TRBJ1-2; d_gene: TRBD1; abundance: NA; v_gene: TRBV9; CDR3nt: TGTGCCAGCAGCGCCCCTCGGGACAGGGATCGCTATGGCTACACCTTC; CDR3aa: CASSAPRDRDRYGYTF
j_gene: TRBJ2-7; d_gene: TRBD2; abundance: NA; v_gene: TRBV10-1; CDR3nt: TGCGCCAGCAGCCCTAGCGGGAACGGAGGAACCTACGAGCAGTACTTC; CDR3aa: CASSPSGNGGTYEQYF
j_gene: TRBJ2-2; d_gene: TRBD1; abundance: NA; v_gene: TRBV19; CDR3nt: TGTGCCAGTCTAGTCGACAGGGGGGGCACCGGGGAGCTGTTTTTT; CDR3aa: CASLVDRGGTGELFF
j_gene: TRBJ2-2; d_gene: NA; abundance: NA; v_gene: TRBV15; CDR3nt: TGTGCCACCAGCAGAGACAGGGCCGGGGAGCTGTTTTTT; CDR3aa: CATSRDRAGELFF
j_gene: TRBJ1-2; d_gene: TRBD1; abundance: NA; v_gene: TRBV4-3; CDR3nt: TGCGCCAGCAGCCAAGACCCGACAGGGGACTATGGCTACACCTTC; CDR3aa: CASSQDPTGDYGYTF
j_gene: TRBJ1-5; d_gene: NA; abundance: once; v_gene: TRBV6-1; CDR3nt: TGTGCCAGCAGTGACCGCAGCAATCAGCCCCAGCATTTT; CDR3aa: CASSDRSNQPQHF
j_gene: TRBJ1-2; d_gene: NA; abundance: NA; v_gene: TRBV3-1/TRBV3-2; CDR3nt: TGTGCCAGCAGCCAAGACAGGGACGACTATGGCTACACCTTC; CDR3aa: CASSQDRDDYGYTF
j_gene: TRBJ1-1; d_gene: NA; abundance: NA; v_gene: TRBV19; CDR3nt: TGTGCCAGTAGTATCTTAGGGGAGGGAGGCACTGAAGCTTTCTTT; CDR3aa: CASSILGEGGTEAFF
j_gene: TRBJ1-1; d_gene: NA; abundance: NA; v_gene: TRBV4-1; CDR3nt: TGCGCCAGCAGCCAAGATGGGACGGACAGAGTGGGGAACACTGAAGCTTTCTTT; CDR3aa: CASSQDGTDRVGNTEAFF
j_gene: TRBJ2-3; d_gene: TRBD2; abundance: NA; v_gene: TRBV11-2; CDR3nt: TGTGCCAGCAGTCGTACTAGCGGGAGGGGTGATACGCAGTATTTT; CDR3aa: CASSRTSGRGDTQYF
j_gene: TRBJ2-1; d_gene: NA; abundance: NA; v_gene: TRBV19; CDR3nt: TGTGCCAGTAGTTCAGGGACGGGCAATGAGCAGTTCTTC; CDR3aa: CASSSGTGNEQFF
j_gene: TRBJ2-5; d_gene: NA; abundance: once; v_gene: TRBV10-3; CDR3nt: TGTGCCATCAGTGAGGAACAGGGTGAAGAGACCCAGTACTTC; CDR3aa: CAISEEQGEETQYF
j_gene: TRBJ2-5; d_gene: NA; abundance: NA; v_gene: TRBV7-2; CDR3nt: TGTGCCAGCAGCTTAAGACGGGAAGAGACCCAGTACTTC; CDR3aa: CASSLRREETQYF
j_gene: TRBJ2-7; d_gene: NA; abundance: NA; v_gene: TRBV10-1; CDR3nt: TGCGCCAGCAGTGTTGCAGGGGCGGGCTACGAGCAGTACTTC; CDR3aa: CASSVAGAGYEQYF
j_gene: TRBJ2-7; d_gene: TRBD2; abundance: few; v_gene: TRBV27; CDR3nt: TGTGCCAGCAGTTTGGTTGCGGGAGGCAGTGAGCAGTACTTC; CDR3aa: CASSLVAGGSEQYF
j_gene: TRBJ2-3; d_gene: NA; abundance: NA; v_gene: TRBV18; CDR3nt: TGTGCCAGCTCACCAGGAGATACGCAGTATTTT; CDR3aa: CASSPGDTQYF
j_gene: TRBJ1-6; d_gene: NA; abundance: NA; v_gene: TRBV11-2; CDR3nt: TGTGCCAGCAGCTTAGCAAATTCACCCCTCCACTTT; CDR3aa: CASSLANSPLHF
j_gene: TRBJ1-6; d_gene: NA; abundance: NA; v_gene: TRBV28; CDR3nt: TGTGCCAGCAGTAAATTCCCGGGCCCCACTTCTGGTTCACCCCTCCACTTT; CDR3aa: CASSKFPGPTSGSPLHF
j_gene: TRBJ1-4; d_gene: TRBD1; abundance: NA; v_gene: TRBV5-8; CDR3nt: TGTGCCAGCAGCCGGGACAGATCTAATGAAAAACTGTTTTTT; CDR3aa: CASSRDRSNEKLFF
j_gene: TRBJ1-1; d_gene: NA; abundance: NA; v_gene: TRBV18; CDR3nt: TGTGCCAGCTCACCACAATCGACAGGTTTAAACACTGAAGCTTTCTTT; CDR3aa: CASSPQSTGLNTEAFF